There are many counts of the clone carrying this TCR beta chain. The entry originates in a study of early T cells in non-severe SARS-CoV-2 infection. J was trimmed by 3 bases and V by 7 bases; bases with no gene match: 5. Germline lookup yields CDR1 SQVTM and CDR2 ANQGSEA. The CDR3 is 15 residues long. TCRdb re-derived calls from the 5' RACE reads in MiXCR, one entry per CDR3 protein. The table records roughly 30,000 distinct CDR3 sequences, about 5.7% of them present only once. Source material: whole blood. This clonotype originated in an adult who was a healthcare worker with PCR-confirmed SARS-CoV-2 infection or an uninfected control (not recorded which). This chain uses TRBV29-1 with TRBJ1-6, with 11 bases that match TRBD1. CDR3 sequence: CSAGQGAGYNSPLHF. CDR3 nucleotides: TGCAGCGCCGGACAGGGGGCAGGCTATAATTCACCCCTCCACTTT.